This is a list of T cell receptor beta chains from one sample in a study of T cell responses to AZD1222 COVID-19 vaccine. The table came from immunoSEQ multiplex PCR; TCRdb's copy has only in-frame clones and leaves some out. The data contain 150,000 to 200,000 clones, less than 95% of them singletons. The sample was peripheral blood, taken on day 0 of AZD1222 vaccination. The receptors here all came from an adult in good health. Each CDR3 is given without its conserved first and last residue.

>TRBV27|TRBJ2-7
ASSGASPYEQY
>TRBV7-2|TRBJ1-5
ASSLWGNSNQPQH
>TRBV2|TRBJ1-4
ASRRDRKNEKLF
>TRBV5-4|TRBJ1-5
ASSFFEGNQPQH
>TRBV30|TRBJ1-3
AWGTGSSGNTIY
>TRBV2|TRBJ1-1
ASSEAEWQGNTEAF
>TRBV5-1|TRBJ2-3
ASTRQGTDTQY
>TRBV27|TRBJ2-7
ASSSAGTSSSYEQY
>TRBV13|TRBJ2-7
ASSPRGYEQY
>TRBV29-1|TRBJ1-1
SVEDFGRALKTEAF
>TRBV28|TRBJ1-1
ASSLTHTEAF
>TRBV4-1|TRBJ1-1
ASSQDRTEAF
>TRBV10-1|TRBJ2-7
ASSAPGAPIGEQY
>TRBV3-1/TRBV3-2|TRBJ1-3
ASSRQPGQGLSSGNTIY
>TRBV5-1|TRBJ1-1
ASSPQGQGPNTEAF
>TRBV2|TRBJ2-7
ASSDAGGAYEQY
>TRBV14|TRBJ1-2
ASSQVGTGQYT
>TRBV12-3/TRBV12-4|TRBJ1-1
ASSLDRVPF
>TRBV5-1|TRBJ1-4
ASSGTGATNEKLF
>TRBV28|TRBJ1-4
ASLLNEKLF
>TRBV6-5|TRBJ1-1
ASRGRGQVWTEAF
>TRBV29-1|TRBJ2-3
SVEEPATDTQY
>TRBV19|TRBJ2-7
ASSSERQGGGYYYEQY
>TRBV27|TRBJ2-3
ASRGREGLDTQY